This T cell receptor beta chain appears in the sequencing data of a study of technical replicates of blood from a few donors. Sequencing used immunoSEQ multiplex PCR; TCRdb keeps in-frame clones, though not all of them. The table records approximately 76,000 clones, 91% of them present only once. Germline lookup yields CDR1 SGHAT and CDR2 FQNNGV. V was pared by 2 bases and J by 4 bases, with 11 bases between. The CDR3 is 14 amino acids. The J gene is TRBJ2-5, the V gene TRBV11-2; D gene unclear. The origin of this receptor is a human donor in good health. The sequencing input was T cells isolated from PBMCs. CDR3 sequence (DNA): TGTGCCAGCAGCTTAACTCCCCGAATAGAGACCCAGTACTTC. Translating it yields CASSLTPRIETQYF.